The sequence of this T cell receptor beta chain was determined in a study of post-analysis software for immune sequencing data. There are a few counts of this clonotype. Its antigen is not known. Unique molecular identifiers were present in the TCR beta cDNA libraries. There were roughly 0.95 to 11 million T cells, and 450,000 to 550,000 cDNA molecules came from them. Using its own MiXCR run on the PCR reads, TCRdb lists one record per CDR3 protein. In the table there are about 680,000 distinct CDR3 sequences, around 64% of which are singletons. Study-level points and caveats: When compared against controls, multiple sclerosis patients showed significantly lower normalized Chao1 diversity. F measure clustering grouped samples strongly by preparation batch.

Sequencing was done on a sample of blood. This TCR was recovered from a girl aged 2 to 10 with multiple sclerosis.

Written as DNA, the CDR3 is TGTGCCAGCAGTTCCAGGGGTCGCGAGCAGTACTTC. As protein: CASSSRGREQYF. This sequence joins TRBV12-3 or TRBV12-4 and TRBJ2-5; tentatively, D is TRBD1 (6 bases). The J call is uncertain, as TRBJ2-7 better fits the DNA end. The CDR3 is 12 amino acids.